These 3 T cell receptor beta chains came from one sample sequenced in a study of cytomegalovirus exposure and HLA in healthy donors. Some clones are missing from TCRdb's copy, which holds only in-frame ones; the method was immunoSEQ multiplex PCR. The sample contains roughly 120,000 clones, about 94% of which appear only once. The material sequenced was PBMCs. All receptors derive from a woman between 18 and 30 years old in good health and CMV-seronegative.

The gene calls are TRBV18 and TRBJ1-1; D gene ambiguous. The V end was cut by 0 bases, the J end by 0 bases, with 14 bases between. Looked up from germline, CDR1 is KGHSH and CDR2 is LQKENI. There are 17 residues in the CDR3. The CDR3 DNA reads as TGTGCCAGCTCACCACCGCGGGGATCCATGATGAACACTGAAGCTTTCTTT. It encodes CASSPPRGSMMNTEAFF.

The CDR3 region has the DNA TGTGCCAGCAGCTTGAGTGTGGGGGCGCGGTGGACTGAAGCTTTCTTT. As protein: CASSLSVGARWTEAFF. This chain uses TRBV5-4 with TRBJ1-1, with D perhaps matching TRBD1 (6 bases). V lost 1 base and J lost 5, with 18 bases in between. This CDR3 is built from 16 residues. Per germline, CDR1 SGHNT and CDR2 YYREEE (reference sequence).

The chain couples TRBV5-1 to TRBJ2-7; 8 nucleotides line up with TRBD1. CDR3 size: 15 residues. The germline V gene has CDR1 SGHRS and CDR2 YFSETQ. After removal of 4 bases from V and 1 base from J, the junction contained 7 bases not matched to a gene. This CDR3 reads CASSPGTGESYEQYF. The CDR3, as DNA: TGCGCCAGCAGCCCAGGGACAGGCGAGTCCTACGAGCAGTACTTC.